These 22 T cell receptor beta chains were all obtained from the same sample, sequenced in a study of CD8 T cells in ankylosing spondylitis. Study-level findings and limits: Blood from ankylosing spondylitis patients appeared to carry a characteristic roughly 8-variant TCR beta motif.

From the 5' RACE reads, TCRdb called clonotypes with MiXCR, one entry per CDR3 protein. The top ten clones hold about 42% of a sample with hundreds of thousands of distinct CDR3 sequences, about 17% of them seen once. These receptors' antigens are unknown. Sequences were obtained from blood, either unsorted or a sorted T cell fraction (not recorded which). Receptors originate from a male donor with ankylosing spondylitis.

This clonotype was observed a handful of times. The V and J genes are TRBV20-1 and TRBJ2-1; TRBD2 agrees at 7 bases. The CDR3 has 14 residues. Looked up from germline, CDR1 is DFQATT and CDR2 is SNEGSKA (reference sequence). V shed 5 bases and J 4 bases; nucleotides not matched to a gene: 8. CDR3 in DNA: TGCAGTGCTCCCGCGGGAGCGGGTTACAATGAGCAGTTCTTC. This gives the protein CSAPAGAGYNEQFF.

This clonotype was counted at least ten times. The chain uses TRBV12-3 or TRBV12-4 and TRBJ2-1, with 11 positions matching TRBD2. This CDR3 spans 19 amino acids. Trimming removed 3 bases from V and 0 bases from J; junction bases left unmatched: 10. CDR3 protein: CASSFSGLAAPSSYNEQFF. The CDR3 bases are TGTGCCAGCAGTTTTTCGGGACTAGCGGCCCCGAGCTCCTACAATGAGCAGTTCTTC.

This clonotype has more than one count but fewer than ten. Relative to the germline gene, one junction end is altered; a read error may explain this. V is TRBV19 and J is TRBJ2-2; tentative D call: TRBD2 (5 bases). The CDR3 spans 14 residues. The germline CDR1 and CDR2 sequences are LNHDA and SQIVND (reference sequence). Written as DNA, the CDR3 is TGTGCCAGTAGTGCGCGGGCTTGGACCGAGGAGCTGTTTTTT. The encoded protein is CASSARAWTEELFF.

DNA for the CDR3: TGTGCCTTCAGTTTTTTTGGGGTGACTGGGATCGAGAATGAAAAACTGTTTTTT. This sequence encodes CAFSFFGVTGIENEKLFF. V usage is TRBV12-3 or TRBV12-4 and J usage is TRBJ1-4, with D hard to call. V was pared by 11 bases and J by 5 bases, with 30 bases between. The CDR3 runs to 18 residues.

In nucleotides, the CDR3 is TGCAGTGCGCCCCCGGGGGGATCCAACTATGGCTACACCTTC. Translated, it gives CSAPPGGSNYGYTF. The rearrangement joins TRBV20-1 to TRBJ1-2; D is possibly TRBD1 (5 bases). Looked up from germline, CDR1 is DFQATT and CDR2 is SNEGSKA (reference sequence). This CDR3 comprises 14 residues. Trimming pared 6 bases from V and 2 bases from J, leaving 16 bases between.

The genes are TRBV27 and TRBJ1-2, with D possibly matching TRBD1 (6 bases). Germline assignment: CDR1 MNHEY and CDR2 SMNVEV (reference sequence). The ends were cut back, 3 bases at V and 6 bases at J, with 23 bases in the middle. The CDR3 length is 17 residues. CDR3: CASSFSSLGGNEDGYTF. CDR3 in DNA: TGTGCCAGCAGTTTTTCTTCGCTAGGGGGTAACGAGGATGGCTACACCTTC.

The V and J genes are TRBV20-1 and TRBJ2-4; perhaps D is TRBD1 or TRBD2 (5 bases each). CDR1 DFQATT and CDR2 SNEGSKA come from the germline V gene (reference sequence). Trimming stripped 0 bases from V and 0 bases from J, with 9 bases between. This CDR3 spans 15 amino acids. CDR3 amino acids: CSAREQDSAKNIQYF. The CDR3, as DNA: TGCAGTGCTAGAGAACAGGACTCAGCCAAAAACATTCAGTACTTC.

This clonotype was observed a few times. This rearrangement joins TRBV9 to TRBJ2-1; 9 bases agree with TRBD2. There are 16 residues in the CDR3. Germline CDR1 and CDR2: SGDLS and YYNGEE. The J segment lost 8 bases and the V segment lost 3 bases, leaving 12 bases of the junction unmatched. CDR3 sequence reads: CASSGTLAGPLDEQFF. The CDR3 DNA is TGTGCCAGCAGCGGAACCCTAGCGGGGCCCTTGGATGAGCAGTTCTTC. The entire variable domain, with the rest obtained from reference TRBV9 and TRBJ2-1, is as follows: DSGVTQTPKHLITATGQRVTLRCSPRSGDLSVYWYQQSLDQGLQFLIQYYNGEERAKGNILERFSAQQFPDLHSELNLSSLELGDSALYFCASSGTLAGPLDEQFFGPGTRLTVL.

The V gene is TRBV5-6, the J gene TRBJ1-5; a possible D gene is TRBD1 (5 bases). The CDR3 loop spans 17 amino acids. The V gene's germline CDR1 is SGHDT and CDR2 YYEEEE. Trimming stripped 1 base from V and 1 base from J, with 15 bases between. The CDR3 loop is CASSLSGAPASNQPQHF. DNA of the CDR3: TGTGCCAGCAGCTTGAGCGGGGCCCCGGCGAGCAATCAGCCCCAGCATTTT.

This chain joins TRBV7-9 and TRBJ1-1; 10 bases fit TRBD1. J gave up 3 bases and V 3 bases, and 4 bases lay outside the gene matches. CDR1 and CDR2 (germline): SEHNR, FQNEAQ (reference sequence). The CDR3 consists of 15 residues. Here the CDR3 reads CASSLTGGDYTEAFF. In nucleotides, the CDR3 is TGTGCCAGCAGCTTGACAGGGGGCGATTACACTGAAGCTTTCTTT.

This clonotype was seen more than once but under ten times. The V and J genes are TRBV12-3 or TRBV12-4 and TRBJ1-3; D gene uncertain. With 5 bases removed from V and 3 bases from J, the gap between germline ends came to 17 bases. The CDR3 runs to 16 residues. The CDR3: CASSPLGLEGGNTIYF. CDR3 nucleotides: TGTGCCAGCAGTCCTCTAGGACTCGAAGGTGGAAACACCATATATTTT.

This clonotype was observed a handful of times. V is TRBV11-2 and J is TRBJ2-5, with a weak D call TRBD1 (6 bases). V was clipped by 3 bases and J by 2 bases, with 13 bases between them. The germline V gene has CDR1 SGHAT and CDR2 FQNNGV. This CDR3 region has 15 residues. The chain's CDR3 is CASSFFGTPQETQYF. CDR3 nucleotide sequence: TGTGCCAGCAGCTTCTTCGGGACACCTCAAGAGACCCAGTACTTC.

This chain joins TRBV5-1 and TRBJ2-7; D not certain. This CDR3 region has 13 residues. V was pared by 4 bases and J by 2 bases, with 10 bases between. Per the germline V gene, CDR1 is SGHRS and CDR2 is YFSETQ. CDR3 nucleotide sequence: TGCGCCAGCAGCCCCGGCAATGCCTACGAGCAGTACTTC. Translation gives CASSPGNAYEQYF.

The chain has TRBV2 and TRBJ2-1; D is undetermined. CDR3 length: 13 residues. Trimming cost V 6 bases and J 0 bases, with 6 bases left between them. Germline CDR1 and CDR2: SNHLY and FYNNEI. DNA for the CDR3: TGTGCCAGCAGACTGAACTCCTACAATGAGCAGTTCTTC. It specifies CASRLNSYNEQFF.

This clonotype was observed many times. The CDR3 protein is CSVEEPLRGELYNEQFF. The CDR3 DNA is TGCAGCGTTGAAGAGCCATTACGCGGGGAGCTATACAATGAGCAGTTCTTC. V is TRBV29-1 and J is TRBJ2-1; a weak D match, TRBD2 (6 bases). The CDR3 totals 17 residues. Germline CDR1 SQVTM, CDR2 ANQGSEA. V was clipped by 0 bases and J by 4 bases, with 19 bases between them.

The chain employs TRBV29-1 and TRBJ2-7; 11 bases map to TRBD2. Germline-derived CDR1 and CDR2 are SQVTM and ANQGSEA. V lost 2 bases to trimming and J lost 3 bases; unmatched junction nucleotides: 0. The CDR3 is 13 amino acids. In nucleotides, the CDR3 is TGCAGCGTTGAAACTAGCGGGAGCTACGAGCAGTACTTC. Translating it yields CSVETSGSYEQYF.

Many counts were recorded for this clonotype. The chain joins TRBV9 to TRBJ2-1; no clear D gene. CDR1 and CDR2 from the germline V gene are SGDLS and YYNGEE. This CDR3 has 13 residues. The V end lost 0 bases, the J end lost 6 bases, and 7 bases lay between the germline ends. The CDR3 sequence: CASSVGVGNEQFF. CDR3 coding DNA: TGTGCCAGCAGCGTAGGGGTGGGCAATGAGCAGTTCTTC.

This clonotype was detected many times. The chain has TRBV12-3 or TRBV12-4 and TRBJ1-1; D gene unclear. This CDR3 comprises 11 residues. Trimming left V 6 bases short and J 6 bases short, with 8 bases between. The CDR3 DNA follows: TGTGCCAGCAGCCCCCCCTCTGAAGCTTTCTTT. Its translation: CASSPPSEAFF.

The V gene is TRBV7-9, the J gene TRBJ2-7; either TRBD1 or TRBD2 may supply D (5 bases each). The V end was cut by 6 bases, the J end by 12 bases, with 18 bases between. Germline V gene data show CDR1 as SEHNR and CDR2 as FQNEAQ (reference sequence). CDR3 length: 12 amino acids. CDR3 nucleotide sequence: TGTGCCAGCAGAACCGAGGCAGAGGGGCCGTACTTC. Translated, it gives CASRTEAEGPYF. The whole variable domain, remainder taken from reference TRBV7-9 and TRBJ2-7, is DTGVSQNPRHKITKRGQNVTFRCDPISEHNRLYWYRQTLGQGPEFLTYFQNEAQLEKSRLLSDRFSAERPKGSFSTLEIQRTEQGDSAMYLCASRTEAEGPYFGPGTRLTVT.

V is TRBV12-3 or TRBV12-4 and J is TRBJ2-5; D possibly corresponds to TRBD2 (5 bases). Trimming pared 6 bases from V and 5 bases from J, leaving 10 bases between. The CDR3 runs to 12 residues. The CDR3: CASRLGEETQYF. As DNA, the CDR3 is TGTGCCAGCAGACTAGGAGAGGAGACCCAGTACTTC.

This clonotype was seen more than once but under ten times. The gene calls are TRBV27 and TRBJ1-5; the D is unclear. Germline V gene sequence: CDR1 MNHEY, CDR2 SMNVEV (reference sequence). The CDR3 length is 13 residues. V was pared by 3 bases and J by 5 bases, with 8 bases between. CDR3 in amino acids: CASSFSVDQPQHF. The CDR3 DNA sequence: TGTGCCAGCAGTTTTTCGGTTGATCAGCCCCAGCATTTT.

The genes are TRBV20-1 and TRBJ1-3, with D tentatively TRBD1 (5 bases). Trimming pared 4 bases from V and 6 bases from J, leaving 13 bases between. The CDR3 has 13 amino acids. Germline assignment: CDR1 DFQATT and CDR2 SNEGSKA (reference sequence). The CDR3 loop reads CSANDRFLNTIYF. The CDR3 DNA reads as TGCAGTGCTAATGACAGATTTCTAAACACCATATATTTT.